Listed below are T cell receptor beta chains from one sample, sequenced in a study of blood T cell repertoires in COVID-19. The table came from immunoSEQ multiplex PCR; TCRdb's copy has only in-frame clones and leaves some out. The repertoire holds approximately 210,000 clones, with around 88% as singletons. The specimen was peripheral blood. These receptors originate from a woman aged 45-59 years with acute or convalescent COVID-19. Both conserved end residues are part of each CDR3. The order of the fields is CDR3 protein, D gene, J gene, V gene. The D gene is left open where the match is weak.

CASRIAFSTDTQYF NA TRBJ2-3 TRBV6-5
CASALGGYNEQFF NA TRBJ2-1 TRBV12-5
CAWMWTGGQNGYTF TRBD1 TRBJ1-2 TRBV30
CASSSQGFYGYTF NA TRBJ1-2 TRBV27
CASSPTSGLYNEQFF TRBD2 TRBJ2-1 TRBV28
CASKTFYGYTF NA TRBJ1-2 TRBV21-1
CASSIGQGGNYGYTF NA TRBJ1-2 TRBV19
CASSRGPLASVGYNEQFF NA TRBJ2-1 TRBV28
CASEGQEEQYF NA TRBJ2-7 TRBV19
CASGSGSSNEQYF TRBD2 TRBJ2-7 TRBV19
CASSLRNSINEQFF NA TRBJ2-1 TRBV7-8
CASKLQDWPGYGYTF NA TRBJ1-2 TRBV27
CASSIGKTSGANVLTF NA TRBJ2-6 TRBV19
CASSPDWMEGRDGELFF NA TRBJ2-2 TRBV18
CASSFTGTGGWSNQPQHF TRBD1 TRBJ1-5 TRBV5-4
CASSLSQGAWTDTQYF TRBD1 TRBJ2-3 TRBV5-1
CASRGGSYNEQFF NA TRBJ2-1 TRBV5-1
CATSNPGGDYTF NA TRBJ1-2 TRBV15
CASSVGAGGRETQYF TRBD2 TRBJ2-5 TRBV9
CATSRGLAGQFSGANVLTF TRBD2 TRBJ2-6 TRBV15
CARGGGNTEAFF NA TRBJ1-1 TRBV2
CASSGILQETQYF NA TRBJ2-5 TRBV2
CASSPRGGGRADNEQFF NA TRBJ2-1 TRBV14
CATSDGTVSYNEQFF TRBD1 TRBJ2-1 TRBV24-1
CASSWDRREQYF TRBD1 TRBJ2-7 TRBV5-6
CASSYSIAADTQYF NA TRBJ2-3 TRBV6-5
CASSGASGSYEQYF TRBD2 TRBJ2-7 TRBV2
CAISDSSGETYEQYF TRBD2 TRBJ2-7 TRBV10-3
CASSLLQQEQPQHF NA TRBJ1-5 TRBV28
CSVEEAGNTDTQYF NA TRBJ2-3 TRBV29-1
CASSLGQGQETQYF TRBD1 TRBJ2-5 TRBV7-9
CATSAHRDTEAFF NA TRBJ1-1 TRBV7-8
CASSWTGDIDSPLHF TRBD1 TRBJ1-6 TRBV5-1
CASSRFVQGEYEQYF NA TRBJ2-7 TRBV19
CSASASGLYNEQFF TRBD2 TRBJ2-1 TRBV20-1
CASSFSPHYEQYF NA TRBJ2-7 TRBV5-4
CASSAPYRGVQPQHF TRBD1 TRBJ1-5 TRBV19
CASGRRQLEDTQYF NA TRBJ2-3 TRBV2
CASSPGTGEDTQYF TRBD1 TRBJ2-3 TRBV5-1
CAISESTSDSPYEQYF NA TRBJ2-7 TRBV10-3
CASSSGQGTGELFF TRBD1 TRBJ2-2 TRBV6-5
CASSTTGTSNQPQHF NA TRBJ1-5 TRBV7-2
CASSPQGENGYTF NA TRBJ1-2 TRBV3-1/TRBV3-2
CASSFITAIDRKNTEAFF NA TRBJ1-1 TRBV27
CASSPPGLAASYEQYF TRBD2 TRBJ2-7 TRBV28
CASSALGSGELFF NA TRBJ2-2 TRBV11-3
CASSPLIGQGNEKLFF NA TRBJ1-4 TRBV18
CASSKRTSGILSSYNEQFF NA TRBJ2-1 TRBV21-1
CASRVGEVAGELFF NA TRBJ2-2 TRBV6-5
CASSPGTSRAGEQYF TRBD2 TRBJ2-7 TRBV18
CATSDFDIYSEQFF NA TRBJ2-1 TRBV24-1